The rows below give T cell receptor beta chains drawn from one sample of a study of response to subunit inactivated influenza vaccine. TCRdb passed the RT-PCR reads through MiXCR, listing each CDR3 protein once. The table shows a few hundred thousand distinct CDR3 sequences, with 14% occurring only once. The source material was PBMCs from blood, sampled approximately 13 days after vaccination. These receptors were collected from a man in his forties or fifties who received an inactivated influenza vaccine. Each CDR3 is given without its conserved first and last residue.

v_call	j_call	cdr3_aa
TRBV4-2	TRBJ2-7	ASSQVKGPPYEQY
TRBV20-1	TRBJ2-7	STWGEGYEQY
TRBV28	TRBJ1-2	ASSLPGQGYGYT
TRBV7-2	TRBJ2-3	ASSLGLAGVADTQY
TRBV5-1	TRBJ2-7	ASIFGGEQY
TRBV4-2	TRBJ2-1	ASSQDSAGGRINEQF
TRBV12-3/TRBV12-4	TRBJ2-4	ASSKRGRNIQY
TRBV30	TRBJ2-5	AWEGQGGETQY
TRBV9	TRBJ1-3	ASSVAVAGAGGNTIY
TRBV12-3/TRBV12-4	TRBJ1-2	ASRISGGKEGYT
TRBV27	TRBJ1-5	ASSKTPGGGNQPQH
TRBV3-1	TRBJ1-3	ASSRPLVNSGNTIY
TRBV5-6	TRBJ2-5	ASSLPRGETQY
TRBV6-2/TRBV6-3	TRBJ2-7	ASRREGLAGERSYEQY
TRBV20-1	TRBJ2-1	SIKTSGGAKQF
TRBV2	TRBJ1-1	ASSESPGQGNTEAF
TRBV30	TRBJ2-7	AWSNWDSYEQY
TRBV29-1	TRBJ1-2	SVEDRIYGYT
TRBV29-1	TRBJ2-1	TGMEGQFEQF
TRBV20-1	TRBJ2-3	SASSASGTDTQY
TRBV7-2	TRBJ2-3	ASSISQGDTQY
TRBV7-2	TRBJ2-7	ASSLAGDLAYEQY
TRBV29-1	TRBJ2-3	SVRPRDRGLDTQY
TRBV3-1	TRBJ2-2	ASTHSGGKTGELF
TRBV7-9	TRBJ1-2	ASSLGQTTNYGYT
TRBV30	TRBJ2-7	AWSRDVGEQY
TRBV12-3/TRBV12-4	TRBJ2-1	ASSWLAGGVYNEQF
TRBV7-2	TRBJ2-3	ASSRTSGRTDTQY
TRBV28	TRBJ2-7	ASSWLRKGGRYEQY
TRBV5-1	TRBJ2-1	ASSSRVAGGPNSEQF
TRBV6-6	TRBJ2-7	ASRPGGIYEQY
TRBV15	TRBJ2-7	AISSGTLYEQY
TRBV11-2	TRBJ2-7	ASSLVGRASYEQY
TRBV4-2	TRBJ2-3	ASSQDFAGGPSDTQY
TRBV19	TRBJ2-5	ASSIGQVGGTQY
TRBV5-4	TRBJ1-2	ASSLTGTGSGYT
TRBV18	TRBJ1-1	ASSPPDNTEAF
TRBV11-2	TRBJ2-3	ASSLVYLRGGGNTDTQY
TRBV20-1	TRBJ2-7	SARETNSYEQY
TRBV7-2	TRBJ2-1	ASSPHLNSFYNEQF
TRBV7-9	TRBJ1-1	ASSNSDRPMNTEAF
TRBV12-3/TRBV12-4	TRBJ2-7	ASSLRGPGGLREQY
TRBV7-2	TRBJ2-5	ASSLAGRGTQY
TRBV20-1	TRBJ1-1	SATLPLRGKAF
TRBV10-2	TRBJ2-7	ASRPTSSYPYEQY
TRBV7-9	TRBJ2-3	ASSSQAGRTDTQY
TRBV19	TRBJ1-6	ASTRRLAENSPLH
TRBV5-1	TRBJ2-5	ASSLASGEETQY
TRBV3-1	TRBJ2-1	ASSPLRKMGEQF
TRBV6-5	TRBJ2-2	ASSYDHDFHNTGELF
TRBV5-1	TRBJ2-3	ASSSRTGGTDTQY
TRBV6-1	TRBJ1-2	ASNGRGLGYGYT
TRBV20-1	TRBJ2-5	SAREAGRETQY
TRBV5-1	TRBJ2-7	ASSLVGTRGYEQY
TRBV18	TRBJ2-5	ASSPPRGYETQY
TRBV4-1	TRBJ2-3	ASSGLGGSTDTQY
TRBV5-1	TRBJ2-2	ASSRGQSTGELF